This section outlines one T cell receptor (beta chain) sequence together with its context. Its target is unknown. This CDR3 contains 14 residues. The germline V gene encodes CDR1 GTSNPN and CDR2 SVGIG (reference sequence). The V end lost 4 bases, the J end lost 4 bases, and 14 bases lay between the germline ends. The method was immunoSEQ multiplex PCR; TCRdb's version includes in-frame clones alone and lacks a portion of them. Of 15,000 to 20,000 clones in the sample, around four fifths were seen once. This entry belongs to a study of chemoradiotherapy in HPV16-positive cancers. Study-level points and caveats: Only a couple of HPV16-positive patients supplied the functional HPV-specificity definition. During treatment, candidate HPV-specific clones and E7-related motifs expanded in tumor.

Repertoires were sampled repeatedly during chemoradiotherapy. The clonotype comes from a human donor with HPV-associated anogenital cancer. V and J are TRBV30 and TRBJ1-3; D is ambiguous. This material was acquired from a patient who underwent chemoradiotherapy. The CDR3 sequence: CAWNFKGLGNTIYF. CDR3 DNA: TGTGCCTGGAATTTCAAAGGGCTGGGAAACACCATATATTTT.